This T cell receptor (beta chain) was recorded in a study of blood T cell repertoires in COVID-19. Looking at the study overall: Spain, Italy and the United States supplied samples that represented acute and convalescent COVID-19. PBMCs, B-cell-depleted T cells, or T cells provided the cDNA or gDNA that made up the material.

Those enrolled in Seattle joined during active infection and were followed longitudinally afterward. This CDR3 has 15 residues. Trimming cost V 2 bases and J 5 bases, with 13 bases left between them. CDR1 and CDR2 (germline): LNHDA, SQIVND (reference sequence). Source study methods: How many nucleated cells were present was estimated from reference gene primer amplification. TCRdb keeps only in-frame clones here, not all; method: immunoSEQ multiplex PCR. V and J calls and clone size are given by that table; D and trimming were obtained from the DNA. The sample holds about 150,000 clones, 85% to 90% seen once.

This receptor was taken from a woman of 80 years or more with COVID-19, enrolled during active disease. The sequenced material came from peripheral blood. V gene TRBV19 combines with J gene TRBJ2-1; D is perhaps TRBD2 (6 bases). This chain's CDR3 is CASSIFGRGDNEQFF. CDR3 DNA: TGTGCCAGTAGTATATTCGGGCGGGGTGACAATGAGCAGTTCTTC.